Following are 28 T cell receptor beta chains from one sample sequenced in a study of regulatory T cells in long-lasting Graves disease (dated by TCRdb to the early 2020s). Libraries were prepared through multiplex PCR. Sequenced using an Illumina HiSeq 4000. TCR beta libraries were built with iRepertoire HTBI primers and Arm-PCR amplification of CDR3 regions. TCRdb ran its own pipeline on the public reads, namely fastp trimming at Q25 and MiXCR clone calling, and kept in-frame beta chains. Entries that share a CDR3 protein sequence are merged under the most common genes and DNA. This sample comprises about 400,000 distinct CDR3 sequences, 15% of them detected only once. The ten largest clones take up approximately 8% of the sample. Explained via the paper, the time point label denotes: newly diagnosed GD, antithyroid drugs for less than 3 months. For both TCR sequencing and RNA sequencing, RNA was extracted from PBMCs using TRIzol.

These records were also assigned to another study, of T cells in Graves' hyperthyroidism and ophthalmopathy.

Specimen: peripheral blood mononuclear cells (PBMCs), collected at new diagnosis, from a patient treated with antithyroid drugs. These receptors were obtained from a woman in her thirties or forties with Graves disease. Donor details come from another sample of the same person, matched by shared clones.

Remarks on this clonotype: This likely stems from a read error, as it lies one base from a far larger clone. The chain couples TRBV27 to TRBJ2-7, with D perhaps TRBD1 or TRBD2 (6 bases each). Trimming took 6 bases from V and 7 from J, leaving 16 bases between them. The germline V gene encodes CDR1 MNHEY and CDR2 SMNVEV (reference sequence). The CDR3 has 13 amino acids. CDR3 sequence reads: CASRVRGLDEQYF. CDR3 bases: TGTGCCAGCAGGGTACGGGGGCTCGATGAGCAGTACTTC.

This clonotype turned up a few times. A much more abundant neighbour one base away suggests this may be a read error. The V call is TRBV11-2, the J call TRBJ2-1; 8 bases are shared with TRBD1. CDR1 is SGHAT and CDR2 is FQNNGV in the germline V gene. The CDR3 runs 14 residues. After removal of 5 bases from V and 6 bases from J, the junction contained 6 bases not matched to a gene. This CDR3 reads CASSLTGACNEQFF. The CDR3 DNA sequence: TGTGCCAGCAGCCTGACAGGGGCTTGCAATGAGCAGTTCTTC.

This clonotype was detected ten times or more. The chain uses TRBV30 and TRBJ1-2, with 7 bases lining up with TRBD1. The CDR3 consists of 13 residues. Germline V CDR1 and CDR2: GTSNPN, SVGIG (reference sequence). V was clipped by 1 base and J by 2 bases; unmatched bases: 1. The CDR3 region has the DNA TGTGCCTGGAGTGAGGGGGCGAACTATGGCTACACCTTC. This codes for CAWSEGANYGYTF.

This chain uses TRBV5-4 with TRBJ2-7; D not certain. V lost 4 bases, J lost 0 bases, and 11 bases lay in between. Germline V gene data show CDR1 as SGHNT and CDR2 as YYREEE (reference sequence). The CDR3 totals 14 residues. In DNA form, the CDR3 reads TGTGCCAGCAGCCTTAGAACTAACTCCTACGAGCAGTACTTC. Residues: CASSLRTNSYEQYF.

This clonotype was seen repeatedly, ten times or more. The CDR3 nucleotides read TGTGCCAGCAGTTACGCCGCTAGCTACGAGCAGTACTTC. Translated: CASSYAASYEQYF. V is TRBV6-2 or TRBV6-3 and J is TRBJ2-7; D remains unclear. V dropped 2 bases and J dropped 3 bases, with 8 bases sitting between them. In germline, CDR1 is MNHEY, CDR2 SVGEGT. The CDR3 spans 13 residues.

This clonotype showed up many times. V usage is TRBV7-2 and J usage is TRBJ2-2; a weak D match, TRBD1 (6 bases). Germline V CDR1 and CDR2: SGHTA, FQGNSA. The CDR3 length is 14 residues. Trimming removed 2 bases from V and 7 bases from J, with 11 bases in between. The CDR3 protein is CASSLQGPGGELFF. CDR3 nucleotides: TGTGCCAGCAGCTTACAGGGGCCCGGCGGGGAGCTGTTTTTT.

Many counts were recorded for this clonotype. CDR3 sequence reads: CASSSVAPNTGELFF. The CDR3 coding sequence is TGTGCCAGCAGTTCCGTGGCCCCGAACACCGGGGAGCTGTTTTTT. The V and J genes are TRBV27 and TRBJ2-2, with D uncertain. The CDR3 runs to 15 residues. V was trimmed by 4 bases and J by 0 bases, leaving 9 bases between them. Germline V gene data show CDR1 as MNHEY and CDR2 as SMNVEV (reference sequence).

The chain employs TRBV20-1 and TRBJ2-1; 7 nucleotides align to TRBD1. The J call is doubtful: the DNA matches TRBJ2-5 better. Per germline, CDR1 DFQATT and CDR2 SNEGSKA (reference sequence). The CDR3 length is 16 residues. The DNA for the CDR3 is TGCAGTGCTAGACACGCACAGGGGTGGGCTGGGGAGACCCAGTACTTC. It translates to CSARHAQGWAGETQYF.

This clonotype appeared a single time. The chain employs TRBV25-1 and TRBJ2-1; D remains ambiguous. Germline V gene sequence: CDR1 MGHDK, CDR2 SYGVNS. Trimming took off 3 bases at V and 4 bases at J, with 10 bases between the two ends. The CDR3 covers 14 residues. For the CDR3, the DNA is TGTGCCAGCAGTGATACCGGGCCGTACAATGAGCAGTTCTTC. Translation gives CASSDTGPYNEQFF.

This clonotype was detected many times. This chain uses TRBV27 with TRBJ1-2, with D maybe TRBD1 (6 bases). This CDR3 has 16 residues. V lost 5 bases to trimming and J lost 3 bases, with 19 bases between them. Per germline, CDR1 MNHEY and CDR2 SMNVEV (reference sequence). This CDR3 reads CASSLKPRTDYYGYTF. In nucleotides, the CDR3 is TGTGCCAGCAGTCTGAAACCGAGGACAGACTACTATGGCTACACCTTC.

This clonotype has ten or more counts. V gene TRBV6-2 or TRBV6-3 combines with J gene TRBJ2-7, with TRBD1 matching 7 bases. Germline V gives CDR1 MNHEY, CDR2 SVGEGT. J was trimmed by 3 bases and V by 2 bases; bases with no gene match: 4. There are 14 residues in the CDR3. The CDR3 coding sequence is TGTGCCAGCAGTTACACAACAGGGGTCTACGAGCAGTACTTC. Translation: CASSYTTGVYEQYF.

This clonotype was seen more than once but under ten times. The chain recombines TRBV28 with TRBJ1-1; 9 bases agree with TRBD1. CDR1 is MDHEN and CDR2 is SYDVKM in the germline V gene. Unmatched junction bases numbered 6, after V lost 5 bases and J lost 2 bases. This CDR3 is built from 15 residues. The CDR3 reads CASSPGTGINTEAFF. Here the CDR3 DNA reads TGTGCCAGCAGTCCCGGGACAGGGATAAACACTGAAGCTTTCTTT.

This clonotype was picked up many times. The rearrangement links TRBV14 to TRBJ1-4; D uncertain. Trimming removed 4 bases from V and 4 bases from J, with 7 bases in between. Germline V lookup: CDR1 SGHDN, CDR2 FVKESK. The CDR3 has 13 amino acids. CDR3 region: CASSRAVNEKLFF. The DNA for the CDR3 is TGTGCCAGCAGCCGGGCCGTTAATGAAAAACTGTTTTTT.

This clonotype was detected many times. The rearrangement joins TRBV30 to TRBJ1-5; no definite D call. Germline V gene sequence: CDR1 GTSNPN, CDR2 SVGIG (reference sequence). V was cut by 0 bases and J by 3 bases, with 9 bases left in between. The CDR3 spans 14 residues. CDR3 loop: CAWSVSVNNQPQHF. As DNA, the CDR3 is TGTGCCTGGAGTGTATCGGTGAACAATCAGCCCCAGCATTTT. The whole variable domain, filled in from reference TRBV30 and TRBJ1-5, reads SQTIHQWPATLVQPVGSPLSLECTVEGTSNPNLYWYRQAAGRGLQLLFYSVGIGQISSEVPQNLSASRPQDRQFILSSKKLLLSDSGFYLCAWSVSVNNQPQHFGDGTRLSIL.

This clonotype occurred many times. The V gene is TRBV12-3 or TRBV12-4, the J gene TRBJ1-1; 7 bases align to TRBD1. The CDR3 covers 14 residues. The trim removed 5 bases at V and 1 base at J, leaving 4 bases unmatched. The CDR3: CASSKQGWNTEAFF. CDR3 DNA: TGTGCCAGCAGTAAACAGGGGTGGAACACTGAAGCTTTCTTT.

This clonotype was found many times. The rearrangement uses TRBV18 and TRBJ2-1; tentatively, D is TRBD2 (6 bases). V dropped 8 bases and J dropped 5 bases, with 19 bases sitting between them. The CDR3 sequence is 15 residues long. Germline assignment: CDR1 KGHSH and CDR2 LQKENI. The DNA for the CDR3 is TGTGCCAGCCGGGATCGGGACTGGTCTAACAATGAGCAGTTCTTC. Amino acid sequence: CASRDRDWSNNEQFF.

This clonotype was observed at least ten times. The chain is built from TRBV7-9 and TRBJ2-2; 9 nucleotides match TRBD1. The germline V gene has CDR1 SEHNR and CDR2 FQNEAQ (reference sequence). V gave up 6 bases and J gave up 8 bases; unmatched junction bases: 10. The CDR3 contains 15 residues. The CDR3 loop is CASRRTGAKQGELFF. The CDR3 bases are TGTGCCAGCAGAAGGACAGGGGCTAAGCAGGGGGAGCTGTTTTTT.

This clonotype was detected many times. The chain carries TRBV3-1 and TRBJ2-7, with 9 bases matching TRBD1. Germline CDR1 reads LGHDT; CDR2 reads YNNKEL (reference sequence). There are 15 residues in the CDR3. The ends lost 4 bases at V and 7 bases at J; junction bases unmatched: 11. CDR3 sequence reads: CASSPHPGTGLEQYF. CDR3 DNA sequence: TGTGCCAGCAGCCCTCATCCAGGGACAGGGCTAGAGCAGTACTTC.

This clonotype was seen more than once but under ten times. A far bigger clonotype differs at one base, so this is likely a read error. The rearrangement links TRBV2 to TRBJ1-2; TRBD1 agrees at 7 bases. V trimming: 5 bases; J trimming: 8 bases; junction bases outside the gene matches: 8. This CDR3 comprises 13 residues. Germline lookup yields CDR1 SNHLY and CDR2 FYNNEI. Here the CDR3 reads CASSRQGFRGYTF. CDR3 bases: TGTGCCAGCAGTCGACAGGGATTTCGCGGCTACACCTTC.

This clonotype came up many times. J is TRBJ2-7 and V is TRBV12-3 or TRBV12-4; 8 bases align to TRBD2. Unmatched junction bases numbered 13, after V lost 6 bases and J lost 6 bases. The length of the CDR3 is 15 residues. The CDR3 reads CASSRTQGLAFEQYF. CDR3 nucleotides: TGTGCCAGCAGCCGGACCCAAGGACTAGCTTTCGAGCAGTACTTC.

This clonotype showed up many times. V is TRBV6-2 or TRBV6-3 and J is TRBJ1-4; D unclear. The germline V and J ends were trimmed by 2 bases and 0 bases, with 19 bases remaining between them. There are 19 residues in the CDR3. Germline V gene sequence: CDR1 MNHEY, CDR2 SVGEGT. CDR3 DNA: TGTGCCAGCAGTTACGAGATCCTGGGAGACCTTTCAACTAATGAAAAACTGTTTTTT. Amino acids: CASSYEILGDLSTNEKLFF.

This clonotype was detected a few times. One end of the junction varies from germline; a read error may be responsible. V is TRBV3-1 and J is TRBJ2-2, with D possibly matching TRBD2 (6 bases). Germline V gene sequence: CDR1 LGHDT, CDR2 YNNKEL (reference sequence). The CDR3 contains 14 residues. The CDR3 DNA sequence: TGTGCCAGCTCCGGGGGAGCGGGCACCGGGGAGCTGTCTTTT. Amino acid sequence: CASSGGAGTGELSF.

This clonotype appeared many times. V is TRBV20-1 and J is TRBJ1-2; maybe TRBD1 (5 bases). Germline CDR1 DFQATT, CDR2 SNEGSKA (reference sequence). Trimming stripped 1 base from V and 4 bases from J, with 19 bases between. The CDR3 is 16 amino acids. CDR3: CSARVGPRKFGYGYTF. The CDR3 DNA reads TGCAGTGCTAGAGTGGGGCCGAGGAAGTTCGGCTATGGCTACACCTTC.

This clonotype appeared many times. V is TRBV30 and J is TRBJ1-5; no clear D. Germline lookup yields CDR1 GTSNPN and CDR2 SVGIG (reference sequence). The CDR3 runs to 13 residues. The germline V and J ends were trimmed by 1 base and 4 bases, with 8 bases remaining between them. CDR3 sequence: CAWSGGWNQPQHF. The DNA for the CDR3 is TGTGCCTGGAGTGGTGGTTGGAATCAGCCCCAGCATTTT.

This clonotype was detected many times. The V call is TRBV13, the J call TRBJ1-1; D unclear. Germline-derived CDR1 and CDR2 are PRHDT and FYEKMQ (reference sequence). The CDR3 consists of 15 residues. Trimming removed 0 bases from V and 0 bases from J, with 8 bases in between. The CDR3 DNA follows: TGTGCCAGCAGCTTAGGCATACTAATGAACACTGAAGCTTTCTTT. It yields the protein CASSLGILMNTEAFF.

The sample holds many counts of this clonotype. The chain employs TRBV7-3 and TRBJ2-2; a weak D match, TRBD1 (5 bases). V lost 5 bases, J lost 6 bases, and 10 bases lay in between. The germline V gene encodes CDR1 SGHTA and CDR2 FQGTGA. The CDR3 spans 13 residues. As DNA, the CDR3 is TGTGCCAGCAGCCCTCAGGGTTCCGGGGAGCTGTTTTTT. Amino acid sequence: CASSPQGSGELFF.

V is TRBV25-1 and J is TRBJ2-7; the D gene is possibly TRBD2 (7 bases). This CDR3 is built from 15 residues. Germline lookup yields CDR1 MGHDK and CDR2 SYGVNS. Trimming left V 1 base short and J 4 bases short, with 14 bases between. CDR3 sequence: CASSESGGAPYEQYF. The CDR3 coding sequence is TGTGCCAGCAGTGAATCTGGGGGGGCGCCGTACGAGCAGTACTTC.

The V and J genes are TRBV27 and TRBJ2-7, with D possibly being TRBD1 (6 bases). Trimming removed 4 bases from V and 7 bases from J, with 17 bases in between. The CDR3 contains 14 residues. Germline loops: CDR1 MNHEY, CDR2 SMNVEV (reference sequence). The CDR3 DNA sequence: TGTGCCAGCAGTTCAGGGACATTGGGTGGGGAGCAGTACTTC. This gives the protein CASSSGTLGGEQYF.